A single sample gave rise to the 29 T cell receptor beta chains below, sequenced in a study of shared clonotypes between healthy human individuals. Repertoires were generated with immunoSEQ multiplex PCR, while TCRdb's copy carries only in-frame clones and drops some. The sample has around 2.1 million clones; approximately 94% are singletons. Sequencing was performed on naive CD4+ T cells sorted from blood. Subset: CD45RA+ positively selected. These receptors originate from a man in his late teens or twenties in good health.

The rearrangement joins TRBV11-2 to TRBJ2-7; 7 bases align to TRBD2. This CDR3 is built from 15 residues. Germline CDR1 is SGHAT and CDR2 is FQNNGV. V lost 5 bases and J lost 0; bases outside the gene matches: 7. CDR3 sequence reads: CASSPRGGVSYEQYF. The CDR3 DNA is TGTGCCAGCAGCCCACGGGGAGGGGTCTCCTACGAGCAGTACTTC.

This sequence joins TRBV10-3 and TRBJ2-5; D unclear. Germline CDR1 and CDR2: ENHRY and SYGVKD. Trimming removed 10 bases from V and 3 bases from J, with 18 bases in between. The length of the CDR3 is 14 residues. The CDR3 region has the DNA TGTGCCACCTCCGAACGAGTTTTCGAAGAGACCCAGTACTTC. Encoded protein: CATSERVFEETQYF.

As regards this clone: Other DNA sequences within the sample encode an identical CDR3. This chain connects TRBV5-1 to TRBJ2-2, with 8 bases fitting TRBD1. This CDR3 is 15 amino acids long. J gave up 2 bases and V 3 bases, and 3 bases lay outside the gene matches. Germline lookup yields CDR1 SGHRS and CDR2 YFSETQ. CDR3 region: CASSWTGPNTGELFF. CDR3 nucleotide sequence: TGCGCCAGCAGCTGGACAGGGCCAAACACCGGGGAGCTGTTTTTT.

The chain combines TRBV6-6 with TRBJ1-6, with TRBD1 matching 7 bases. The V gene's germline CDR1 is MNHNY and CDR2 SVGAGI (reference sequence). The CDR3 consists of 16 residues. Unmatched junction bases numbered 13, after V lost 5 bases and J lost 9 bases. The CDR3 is CASSPTPGQWGSPLHF. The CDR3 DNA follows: TGTGCCAGCAGTCCTACTCCGGGACAGTGGGGTTCACCCCTCCACTTT.

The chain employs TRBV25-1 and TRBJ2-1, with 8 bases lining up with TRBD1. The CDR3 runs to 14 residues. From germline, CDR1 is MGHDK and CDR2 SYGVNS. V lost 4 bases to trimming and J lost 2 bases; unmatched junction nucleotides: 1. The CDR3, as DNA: TGTGCCAGCAGTGGCAGGGGGCCCTACAATGAGCAGTTCTTC. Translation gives CASSGRGPYNEQFF.

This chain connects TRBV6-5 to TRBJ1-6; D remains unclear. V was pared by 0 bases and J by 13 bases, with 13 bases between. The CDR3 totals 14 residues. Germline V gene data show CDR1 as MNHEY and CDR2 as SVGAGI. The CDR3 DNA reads TGTGCCAGCAGTTACTCGAATGGCGGTGGGCCCCTCCACTTT. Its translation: CASSYSNGGGPLHF.

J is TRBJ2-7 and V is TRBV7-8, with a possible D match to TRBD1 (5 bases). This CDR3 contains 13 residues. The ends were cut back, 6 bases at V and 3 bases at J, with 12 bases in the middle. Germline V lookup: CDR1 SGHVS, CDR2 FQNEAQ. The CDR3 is CASRDSVNYEQYF. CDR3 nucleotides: TGTGCCAGCAGAGACAGCGTGAACTACGAGCAGTACTTC.

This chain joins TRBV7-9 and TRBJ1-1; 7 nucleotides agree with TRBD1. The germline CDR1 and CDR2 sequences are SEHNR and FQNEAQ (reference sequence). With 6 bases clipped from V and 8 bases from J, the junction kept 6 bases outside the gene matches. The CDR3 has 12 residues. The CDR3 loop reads CASSFRDSEAFF. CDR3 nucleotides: TGTGCCAGCAGTTTCCGGGACAGCGAAGCTTTCTTT.

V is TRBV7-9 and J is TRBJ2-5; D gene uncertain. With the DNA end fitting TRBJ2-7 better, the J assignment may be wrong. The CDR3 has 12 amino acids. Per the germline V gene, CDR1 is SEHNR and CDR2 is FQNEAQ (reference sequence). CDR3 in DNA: TGTGCCAGCAGCTTAGGTTCGAACGAGCAGTACTTC. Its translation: CASSLGSNEQYF.

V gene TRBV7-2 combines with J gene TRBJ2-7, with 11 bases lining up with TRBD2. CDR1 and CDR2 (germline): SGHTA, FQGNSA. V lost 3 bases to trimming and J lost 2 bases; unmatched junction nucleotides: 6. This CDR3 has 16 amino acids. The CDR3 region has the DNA TGTGCCAGCAGCTTCTCCGGGACTAGCGGTCCCTACGAGCAGTACTTC. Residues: CASSFSGTSGPYEQYF.

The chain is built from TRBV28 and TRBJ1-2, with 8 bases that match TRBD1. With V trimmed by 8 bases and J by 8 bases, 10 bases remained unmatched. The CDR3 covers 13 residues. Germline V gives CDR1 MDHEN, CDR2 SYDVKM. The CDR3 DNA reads TGTGCCAGCTGCTCCGGGACAGGCGGCGGCTACACCTTC. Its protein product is CASCSGTGGGYTF.

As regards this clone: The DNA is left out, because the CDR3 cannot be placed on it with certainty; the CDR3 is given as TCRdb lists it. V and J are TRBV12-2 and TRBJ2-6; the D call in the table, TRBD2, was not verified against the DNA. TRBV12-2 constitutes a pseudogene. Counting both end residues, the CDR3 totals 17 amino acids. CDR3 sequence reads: CASRLVAEGSGANVLTF.

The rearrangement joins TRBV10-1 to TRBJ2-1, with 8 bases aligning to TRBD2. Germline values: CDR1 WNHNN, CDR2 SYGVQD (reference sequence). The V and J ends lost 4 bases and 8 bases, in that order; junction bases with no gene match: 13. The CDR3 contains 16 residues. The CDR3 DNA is TGCGCCAGCAGTGCGGTTGATAGCGGGGCCCGGGATGAGCAGTTCTTC. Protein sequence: CASSAVDSGARDEQFF.

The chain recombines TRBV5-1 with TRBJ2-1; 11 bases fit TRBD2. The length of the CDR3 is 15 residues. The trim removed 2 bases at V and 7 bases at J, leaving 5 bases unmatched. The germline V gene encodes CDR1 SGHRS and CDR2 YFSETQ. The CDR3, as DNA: TGCGCCAGCAGCTTATGGGCTAGCGGGAGGAATGAGCAGTTCTTC. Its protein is CASSLWASGRNEQFF.

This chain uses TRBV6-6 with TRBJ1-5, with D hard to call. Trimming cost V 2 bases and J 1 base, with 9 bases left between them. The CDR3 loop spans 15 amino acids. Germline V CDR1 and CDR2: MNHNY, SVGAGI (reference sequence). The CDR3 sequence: CASSYGHPSNQPQHF. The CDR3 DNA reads TGTGCCAGCAGTTACGGGCATCCAAGCAATCAGCCCCAGCATTTT.

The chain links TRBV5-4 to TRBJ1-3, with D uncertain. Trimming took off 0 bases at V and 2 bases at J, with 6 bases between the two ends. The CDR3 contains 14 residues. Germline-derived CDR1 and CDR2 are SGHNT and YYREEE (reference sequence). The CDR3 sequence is CASSLASTGNTIYF. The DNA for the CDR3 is TGTGCCAGCAGCTTGGCCAGTACTGGAAACACCATATATTTT.

CDR3 sequence reads: CASSLVPSSNNEQFF. The CDR3 DNA is TGTGCCAGCAGCTTAGTCCCTAGTTCCAACAATGAGCAGTTCTTC. The genes are TRBV7-9 and TRBJ2-1, with D hard to call. Between the trimmed V and J ends, which lost 1 base and 5 bases, there was a span of 12 bases. The length of the CDR3 is 15 residues. Germline V CDR1 and CDR2: SEHNR, FQNEAQ (reference sequence). Drawing the rest from reference TRBV7-9 and TRBJ2-1, the complete variable domain is DTGVSQNPRHKITKRGQNVTFRCDPISEHNRLYWYRQTLGQGPEFLTYFQNEAQLEKSRLLSDRFSAERPKGSFSTLEIQRTEQGDSAMYLCASSLVPSSNNEQFFGPGTRLTVL.

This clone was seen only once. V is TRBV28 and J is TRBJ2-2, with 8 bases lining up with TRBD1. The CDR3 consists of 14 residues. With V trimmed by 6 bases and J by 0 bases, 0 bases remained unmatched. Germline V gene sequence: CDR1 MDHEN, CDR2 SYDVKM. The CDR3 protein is CASRGQANTGELFF. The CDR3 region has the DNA TGTGCCAGCAGGGGACAGGCGAACACCGGGGAGCTGTTTTTT. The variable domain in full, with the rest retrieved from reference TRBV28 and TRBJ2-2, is DVKVTQSSRYLVKRTGEKVFLECVQDMDHENMFWYRQDPGLGLRLIYFSYDVKMKEKGDIPEGYSVSREKKERFSLILESASTNQTSMYLCASRGQANTGELFFGEGSRLTVL.

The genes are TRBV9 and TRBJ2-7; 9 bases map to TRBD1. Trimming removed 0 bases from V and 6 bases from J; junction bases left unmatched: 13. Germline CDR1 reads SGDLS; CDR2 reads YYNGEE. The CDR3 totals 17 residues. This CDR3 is CASSVAMTGTGISEQYF. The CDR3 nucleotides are TGTGCCAGCAGCGTAGCCATGACCGGGACAGGGATTTCCGAGCAGTACTTC.

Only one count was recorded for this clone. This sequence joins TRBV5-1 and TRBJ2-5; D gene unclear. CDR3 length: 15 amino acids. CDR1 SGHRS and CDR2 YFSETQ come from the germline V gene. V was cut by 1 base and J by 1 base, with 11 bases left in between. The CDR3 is CASSLFPTLQETQYF. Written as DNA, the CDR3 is TGCGCCAGCAGCTTGTTCCCCACCCTCCAAGAGACCCAGTACTTC.

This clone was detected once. In DNA form, the CDR3 reads TGTGCCAGCAGTTTACTGGGACATTCCTCTGGGGCCAACGTCCTGACTTTC. As protein: CASSLLGHSSGANVLTF. This chain links TRBV7-9 with TRBJ2-6, with D tentatively TRBD1 (6 bases). Germline CDR1 reads SEHNR; CDR2 reads FQNEAQ (reference sequence). The CDR3 sequence is 17 residues long. With 6 bases removed from V and 0 bases from J, the gap between germline ends came to 15 bases.

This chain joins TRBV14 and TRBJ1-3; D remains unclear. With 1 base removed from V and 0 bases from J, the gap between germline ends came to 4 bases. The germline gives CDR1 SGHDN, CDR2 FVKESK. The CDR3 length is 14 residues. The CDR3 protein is CASSQVLSGNTIYF. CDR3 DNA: TGTGCCAGCAGCCAAGTTCTCTCTGGAAACACCATATATTTT.

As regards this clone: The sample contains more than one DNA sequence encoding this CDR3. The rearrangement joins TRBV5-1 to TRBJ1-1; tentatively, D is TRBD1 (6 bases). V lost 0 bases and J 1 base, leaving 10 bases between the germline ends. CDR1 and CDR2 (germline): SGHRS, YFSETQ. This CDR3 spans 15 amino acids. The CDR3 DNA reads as TGCGCCAGCAGCTTGGTTGGGGGCCCGAACACTGAAGCTTTCTTT. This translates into CASSLVGGPNTEAFF.

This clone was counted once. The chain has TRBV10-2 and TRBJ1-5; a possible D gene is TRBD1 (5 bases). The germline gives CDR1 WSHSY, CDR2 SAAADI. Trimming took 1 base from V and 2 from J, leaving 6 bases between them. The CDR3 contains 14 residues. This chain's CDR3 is CASSEWGGNQPQHF. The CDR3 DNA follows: TGCGCCAGCAGTGAGTGGGGGGGCAATCAGCCCCAGCATTTT.

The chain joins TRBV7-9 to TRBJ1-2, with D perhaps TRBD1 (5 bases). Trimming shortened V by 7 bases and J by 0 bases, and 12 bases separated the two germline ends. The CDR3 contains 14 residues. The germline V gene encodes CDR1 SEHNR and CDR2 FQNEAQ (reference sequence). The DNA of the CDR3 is TGTGCCAGCACCGGGGCAATGTCTAACTATGGCTACACCTTC. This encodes CASTGAMSNYGYTF. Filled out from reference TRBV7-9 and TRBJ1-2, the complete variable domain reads DTGVSQNPRHKITKRGQNVTFRCDPISEHNRLYWYRQTLGQGPEFLTYFQNEAQLEKSRLLSDRFSAERPKGSFSTLEIQRTEQGDSAMYLCASTGAMSNYGYTFGSGTRLTVV.

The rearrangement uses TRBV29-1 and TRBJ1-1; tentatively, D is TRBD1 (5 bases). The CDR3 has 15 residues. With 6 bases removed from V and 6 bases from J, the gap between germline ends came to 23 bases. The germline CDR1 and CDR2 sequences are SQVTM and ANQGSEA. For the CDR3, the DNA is TGCAGCGTCCCCTTGACCGGGGGGGATAGGTCTGAAGCTTTCTTT. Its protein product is CSVPLTGGDRSEAFF.

The CDR3 sequence: CASSPTVGADTQYF. The CDR3 DNA is TGTGCCAGCAGCCCAACGGTCGGGGCAGATACGCAGTATTTT. This sequence joins TRBV5-6 and TRBJ2-3, with a weak D call TRBD2 (5 bases). The length of the CDR3 is 14 residues. From germline, CDR1 is SGHDT and CDR2 YYEEEE. Trimming took 4 bases from V and 4 from J, leaving 13 bases between them.

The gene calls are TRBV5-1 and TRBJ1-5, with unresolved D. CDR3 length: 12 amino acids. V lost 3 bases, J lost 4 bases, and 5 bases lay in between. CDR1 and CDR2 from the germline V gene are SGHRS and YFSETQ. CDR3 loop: CASSSVNQPQHF. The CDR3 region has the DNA TGCGCCAGCAGCTCAGTGAATCAGCCCCAGCATTTT.

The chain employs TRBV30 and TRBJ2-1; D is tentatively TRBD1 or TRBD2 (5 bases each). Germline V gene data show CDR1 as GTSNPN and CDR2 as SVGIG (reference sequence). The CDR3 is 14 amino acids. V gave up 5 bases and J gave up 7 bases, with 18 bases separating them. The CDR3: CAWASRGPPNEQFF. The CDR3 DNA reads TGTGCCTGGGCATCCCGGGGCCCTCCTAATGAGCAGTTCTTC.